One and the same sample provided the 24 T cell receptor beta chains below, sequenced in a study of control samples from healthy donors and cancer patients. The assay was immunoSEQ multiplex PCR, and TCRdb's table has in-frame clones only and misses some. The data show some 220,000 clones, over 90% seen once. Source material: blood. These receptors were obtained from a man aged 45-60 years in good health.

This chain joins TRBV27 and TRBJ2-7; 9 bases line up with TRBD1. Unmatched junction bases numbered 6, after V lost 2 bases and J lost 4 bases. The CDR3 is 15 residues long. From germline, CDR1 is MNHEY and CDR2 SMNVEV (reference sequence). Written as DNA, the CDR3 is TGTGCCAGCAGTTTAGCGGGGACAGGGATTTACGAGCAGTACTTC. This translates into CASSLAGTGIYEQYF.

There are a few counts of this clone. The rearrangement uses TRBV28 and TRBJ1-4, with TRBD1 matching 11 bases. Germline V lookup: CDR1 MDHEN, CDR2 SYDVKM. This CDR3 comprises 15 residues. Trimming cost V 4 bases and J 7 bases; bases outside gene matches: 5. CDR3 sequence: CASSSRDRGSEKLFF. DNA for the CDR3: TGTGCCAGCAGTTCCCGGGACAGGGGGAGTGAAAAACTGTTTTTT.

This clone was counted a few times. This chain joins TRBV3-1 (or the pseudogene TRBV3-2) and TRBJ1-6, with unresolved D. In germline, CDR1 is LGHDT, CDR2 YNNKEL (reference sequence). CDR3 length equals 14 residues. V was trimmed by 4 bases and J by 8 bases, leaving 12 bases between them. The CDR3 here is CASSPLSRHSPLHF. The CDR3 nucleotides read TGTGCCAGCAGCCCACTAAGTAGGCATTCACCCCTCCACTTT.

CDR3 DNA sequence: TGTGCCAGCAGTTTATCAGCAGGTCTATTAAACTATGGCTACACCTTC. Translating gives CASSLSAGLLNYGYTF. The gene calls are TRBV27 and TRBJ1-2; D is unclear. This CDR3 has 16 residues. Trimming stripped 0 bases from V and 2 bases from J, with 13 bases between. Looked up from germline, CDR1 is MNHEY and CDR2 is SMNVEV (reference sequence).

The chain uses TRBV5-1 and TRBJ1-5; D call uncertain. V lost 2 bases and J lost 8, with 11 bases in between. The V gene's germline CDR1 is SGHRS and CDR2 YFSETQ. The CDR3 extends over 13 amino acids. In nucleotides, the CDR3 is TGCGCCAGCAGCTTAATATATAATGAGCCCCAGCATTTT. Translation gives CASSLIYNEPQHF.

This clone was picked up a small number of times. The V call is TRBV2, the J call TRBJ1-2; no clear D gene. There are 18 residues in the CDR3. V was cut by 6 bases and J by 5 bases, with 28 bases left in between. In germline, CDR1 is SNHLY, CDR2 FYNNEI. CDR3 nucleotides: TGTGCCAGCAGGAAGTCCCCCCACTTCGGGGATACATCATATGGCTACACCTTC. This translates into CASRKSPHFGDTSYGYTF. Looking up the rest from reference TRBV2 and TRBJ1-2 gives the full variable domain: EPEVTQTPSHQVTQMGQEVILRCVPISNHLYFYWYRQILGQKVEFLVSFYNNEISEKSEIFDDQFSVERPDGSNFTLKIRSTKLEDSAMYFCASRKSPHFGDTSYGYTFGSGTRLTVV.

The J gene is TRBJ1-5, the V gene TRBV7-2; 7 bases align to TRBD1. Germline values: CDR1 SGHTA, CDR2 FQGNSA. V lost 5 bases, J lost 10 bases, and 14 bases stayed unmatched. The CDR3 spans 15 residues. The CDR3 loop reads CASSPQQGQNEPQHF. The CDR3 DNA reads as TGTGCCAGCAGCCCGCAACAGGGGCAAAACGAACCCCAGCATTTT.

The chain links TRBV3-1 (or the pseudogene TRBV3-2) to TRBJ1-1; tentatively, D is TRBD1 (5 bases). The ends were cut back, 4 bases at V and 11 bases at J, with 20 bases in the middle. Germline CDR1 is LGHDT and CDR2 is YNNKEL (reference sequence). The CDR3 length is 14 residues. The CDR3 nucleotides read TGTGCCAGCAGCCCCAGTGATTGGGACTCTGGGGCTTTCTTT. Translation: CASSPSDWDSGAFF.

Here the CDR3 DNA reads TGTGCCAGCACTCGGCCGGGGCGCTCGAACACCGGGGAGCTGTTTTTT. Protein product: CASTRPGRSNTGELFF. The chain uses TRBV6-6 and TRBJ2-2; D may match TRBD1 or TRBD2 (5 bases each). The CDR3 contains 16 residues. Germline-derived CDR1 and CDR2 are MNHNY and SVGAGI (reference sequence). The V end lost 7 bases, the J end lost 0 bases, and 15 bases lay between the germline ends.

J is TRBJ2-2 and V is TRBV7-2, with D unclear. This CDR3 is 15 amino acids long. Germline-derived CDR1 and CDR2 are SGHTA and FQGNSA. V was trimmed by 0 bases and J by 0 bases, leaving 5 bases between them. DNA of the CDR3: TGTGCCAGCAGCTTAGCGCGAGCGAACACCGGGGAGCTGTTTTTT. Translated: CASSLARANTGELFF.

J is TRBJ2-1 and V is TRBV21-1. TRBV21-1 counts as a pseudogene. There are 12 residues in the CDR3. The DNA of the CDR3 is TGTGCCAGCACCCCCTTGGGATCCCACTCGGTCTTC. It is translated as CASTPLGSHSVF.

As DNA, the CDR3 is TGTGCCAGCAGCGGACAGGGGGCGGATTATTCACCCCTCCACTTT. Its protein is CASSGQGADYSPLHF. The chain uses TRBV27 and TRBJ1-6, with 11 bases lining up with TRBD1. V gave up 6 bases and J gave up 8 bases; unmatched junction bases: 6. Germline V gene sequence: CDR1 MNHEY, CDR2 SMNVEV (reference sequence). The CDR3 totals 15 residues.

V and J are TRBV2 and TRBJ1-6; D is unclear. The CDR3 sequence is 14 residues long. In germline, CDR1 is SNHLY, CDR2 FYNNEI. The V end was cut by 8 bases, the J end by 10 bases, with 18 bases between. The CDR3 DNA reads TGTGCCAGCGCCCTAGACGGGGAGAGATCACCCCTCCACTTT. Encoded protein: CASALDGERSPLHF.

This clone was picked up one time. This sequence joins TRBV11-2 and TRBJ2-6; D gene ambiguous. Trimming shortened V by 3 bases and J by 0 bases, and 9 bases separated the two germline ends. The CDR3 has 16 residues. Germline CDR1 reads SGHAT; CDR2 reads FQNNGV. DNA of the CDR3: TGTGCCAGCAGCTTGGTACAGTACTCTGGGGCCAACGTCCTGACTTTC. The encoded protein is CASSLVQYSGANVLTF.

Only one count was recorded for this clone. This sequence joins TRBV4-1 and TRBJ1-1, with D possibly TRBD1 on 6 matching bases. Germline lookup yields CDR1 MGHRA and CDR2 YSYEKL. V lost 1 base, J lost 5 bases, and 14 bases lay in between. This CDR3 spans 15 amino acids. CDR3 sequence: CASSQGRQERTEAFF. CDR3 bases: TGCGCCAGCAGCCAAGGGAGACAGGAGAGAACTGAAGCTTTCTTT.

CDR3 sequence reads: CASSQASRYNEQFF. CDR3 nucleotides: TGTGCCAGCAGCCAAGCTAGTAGGTACAATGAGCAGTTCTTC. V gene TRBV4-2 combines with J gene TRBJ2-1, with D unresolved. The germline V gene has CDR1 LGHNA and CDR2 YNFKEQ. With 1 base removed from V and 4 bases from J, the gap between germline ends came to 8 bases. This CDR3 has 14 amino acids.

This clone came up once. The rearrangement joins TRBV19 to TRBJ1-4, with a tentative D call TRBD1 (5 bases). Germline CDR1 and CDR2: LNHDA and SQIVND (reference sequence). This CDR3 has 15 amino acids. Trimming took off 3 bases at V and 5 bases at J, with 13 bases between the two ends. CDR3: CASSIRRGLNEKLFF. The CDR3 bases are TGTGCCAGTAGTATTCGAAGGGGATTAAATGAAAAACTGTTTTTT.

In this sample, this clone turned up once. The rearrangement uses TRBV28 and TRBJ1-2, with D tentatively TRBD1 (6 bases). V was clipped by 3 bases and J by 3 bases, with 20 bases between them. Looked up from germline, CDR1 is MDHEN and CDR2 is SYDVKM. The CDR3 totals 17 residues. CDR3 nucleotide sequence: TGTGCCAGCAGTTTCCTGGGCGCCCAGGGGCAGTACTATGGCTACACCTTC. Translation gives CASSFLGAQGQYYGYTF.

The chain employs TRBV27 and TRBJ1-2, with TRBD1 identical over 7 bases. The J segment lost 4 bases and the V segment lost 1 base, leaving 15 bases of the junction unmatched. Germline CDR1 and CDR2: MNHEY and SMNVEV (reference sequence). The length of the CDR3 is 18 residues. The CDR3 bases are TGTGCCAGCAGTTTATATTCCATGTTAGGGGGCCAGGGCTATGGCTACACCTTC. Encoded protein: CASSLYSMLGGQGYGYTF.

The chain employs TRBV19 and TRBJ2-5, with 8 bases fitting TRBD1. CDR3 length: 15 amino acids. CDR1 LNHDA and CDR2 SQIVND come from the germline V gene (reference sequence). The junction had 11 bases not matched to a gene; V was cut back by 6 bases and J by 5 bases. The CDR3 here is CASSGTDRGWETQYF. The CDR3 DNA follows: TGTGCCAGTAGCGGGACCGACAGGGGCTGGGAGACCCAGTACTTC.

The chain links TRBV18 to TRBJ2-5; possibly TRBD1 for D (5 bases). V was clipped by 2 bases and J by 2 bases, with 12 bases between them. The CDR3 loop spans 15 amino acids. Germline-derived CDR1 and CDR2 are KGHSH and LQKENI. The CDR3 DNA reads TGTGCCAGCTCACCAATTCAGGGTCAACAAGAGACCCAGTACTTC. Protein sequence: CASSPIQGQQETQYF. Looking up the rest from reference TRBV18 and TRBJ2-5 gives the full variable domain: NAGVMQNPRHLVRRRGQEARLRCSPMKGHSHVYWYRQLPEEGLKFMVYLQKENIIDESGMPKERFSAEFPKEGPSILRIQQVVRGDSAAYFCASSPIQGQQETQYFGPGTRLLVL.

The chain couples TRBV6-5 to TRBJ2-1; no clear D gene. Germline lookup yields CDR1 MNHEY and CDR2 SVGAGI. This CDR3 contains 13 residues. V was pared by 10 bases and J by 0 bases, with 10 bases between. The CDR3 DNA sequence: TGTGCCACCACGAGAGGCTCCTACAATGAGCAGTTCTTC. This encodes CATTRGSYNEQFF.

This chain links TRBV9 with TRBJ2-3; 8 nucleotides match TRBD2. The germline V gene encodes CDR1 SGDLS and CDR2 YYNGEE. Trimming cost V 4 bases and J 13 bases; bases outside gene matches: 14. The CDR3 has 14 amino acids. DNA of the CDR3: TGTGCCAGCAGCCTGAGACCCGGACTAGCCGGGGAGTATTTT. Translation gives CASSLRPGLAGEYF.

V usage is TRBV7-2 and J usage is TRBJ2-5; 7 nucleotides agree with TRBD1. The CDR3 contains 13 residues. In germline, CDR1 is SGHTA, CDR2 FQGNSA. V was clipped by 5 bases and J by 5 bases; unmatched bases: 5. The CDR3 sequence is CASSPGQAETQYF. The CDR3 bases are TGTGCCAGCAGCCCCGGACAGGCTGAGACCCAGTACTTC.